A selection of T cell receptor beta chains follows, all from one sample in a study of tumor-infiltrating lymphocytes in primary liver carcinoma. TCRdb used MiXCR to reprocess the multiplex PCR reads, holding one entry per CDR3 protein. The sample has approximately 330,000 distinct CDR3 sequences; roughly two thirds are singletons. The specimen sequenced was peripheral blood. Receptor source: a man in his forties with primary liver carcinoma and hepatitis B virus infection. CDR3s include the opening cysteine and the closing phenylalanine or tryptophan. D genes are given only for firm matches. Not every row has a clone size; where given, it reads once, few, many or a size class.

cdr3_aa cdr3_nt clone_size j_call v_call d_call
CAARSGGAYEQYF TGTGCCGCCCGCTCCGGGGGCGCTTACGAGCAGTACTTC - TRBJ2-7 TRBV6-5 -
CASTARQADEKLFF TGCGCCAGCACCGCACGACAGGCCGATGAAAAACTGTTTTTT many TRBJ1-4 TRBV4-1 -
CASSFNRVEQYF TGTGCCAGCAGCTTTAACAGGGTAGAGCAGTACTTC many TRBJ2-7 TRBV12-3/TRBV12-4 -
CTSSYGQSNQPHHF TGTACCAGCAGTTACGGACAGAGCAATCAGCCCCACCATTTT - TRBJ1-5 TRBV6-5 -
CAWRAGLTADTQYF TGTGCCTGGAGGGCGGGACTAACGGCAGATACGCAGTATTTT - TRBJ2-3 TRBV30 TRBD2
CASSQGQSYEQYF TGTGCCAGCAGCCAGGGACAGTCTTACGAGCAGTACTTC many TRBJ2-7 TRBV11-1 TRBD1
CASSQSPGLAGELGYNEQFF TGCGCCAGCAGTCAATCCCCGGGACTAGCGGGAGAGTTGGGATACAATGAGCAGTTCTTC - TRBJ2-1 TRBV23-1 TRBD2
CASSYRLAPDTQYF TGTGCCAGCAGTTACCGACTAGCCCCAGATACGCAGTATTTT - TRBJ2-3 TRBV6-5 TRBD2
CASRPRPVGEQYF TGTGCCAGCAGACCCCGGCCGGTAGGCGAGCAGTACTTC - TRBJ2-7 TRBV6-5 -
CASSNKDNEQFF TGTGCCAGCAGCAACAAGGACAATGAGCAGTTCTTC many TRBJ2-1 TRBV11-3 -
CVSLRTGGPFYEQYF TGTGTCAGCCTCAGGACAGGCGGCCCCTTCTACGAGCAGTACTTC - TRBJ2-7 TRBV11-2 TRBD1
CAISEREVNTEAFF TGTGCCATCAGCGAGAGGGAGGTGAACACTGAAGCTTTCTTT many TRBJ1-1 TRBV10-3 -
CSAATGTSAYEQYF TGCAGCGCTGCGACCGGGACATCAGCCTACGAGCAGTACTTC few TRBJ2-7 TRBV29-1 -
CASSLKTGELFF TGTGCCAGCAGCTTGAAAACCGGGGAGCTGTTTTTT - TRBJ2-2 TRBV5-4 -
CASSPRAAYGYTF TGTGCCAGCAGTCCTCGGGCAGCCTATGGCTACACCTTC many TRBJ1-2 TRBV6-2/TRBV6-3 -
CVSSPPRGNEQFF TGTGTCAGCAGCCCTCCGCGGGGCAATGAGCAGTTCTTC once TRBJ2-1 TRBV11-2 -
CASSLGQVPYGYTF TGTGCCAGCAGCTTAGGTCAGGTCCCCTATGGCTACACCTTC few TRBJ1-2 TRBV7-9 -
CASSLALVGLADYNEQFF TGTGCCAGCAGTTTAGCCCTAGTGGGACTAGCGGACTACAATGAGCAGTTCTTC - TRBJ2-1 TRBV12-3/TRBV12-4 TRBD2
CASIWLERSYEQYF TGTGCCAGCATTTGGCTGGAGCGCTCCTACGAGCAGTACTTC - TRBJ2-7 TRBV6-1 -
CASTVGTGSGSEQFF TGTGCCAGCACCGTTGGGACCGGCTCCGGGAGTGAGCAGTTCTTC many TRBJ2-1 TRBV6-5 -
CASSLDRGCYEQYF TGTGCCAGCAGCTTAGACAGGGGGTGCTACGAGCAGTACTTC many TRBJ2-7 TRBV11-2 TRBD1
CTSSQEGGETQYF TGTACCAGTAGCCAAGAGGGGGGAGAGACCCAGTACTTC - TRBJ2-5 TRBV14 -
CASNLHRGKETQYF TGTGCCAGCAACCTGCACAGGGGAAAAGAGACCCAGTACTTC once TRBJ2-5 TRBV11-2 TRBD1
CASMVSGNTIYF TGTGCCAGCATGGTCTCTGGAAACACCATATATTTT many TRBJ1-3 TRBV6-6 -
CASLDGGHEQYF TGTGCTAGCCTGGACGGGGGTCACGAGCAGTACTTC - TRBJ2-7 TRBV11-2 -
CASSPTPGQFDEWFF TGTGCCAGCAGCCCGACTCCCGGACAATTCGATGAGTGGTTCTTC - TRBJ2-1 TRBV4-2 -
CASKGGLLYGYTF TGTGCCAGCAAGGGGGGGCTGTTATATGGCTACACCTTC - TRBJ1-2 TRBV25-1 -
CASSEPGQLRYGYTF TGTGCCAGCAGTGAACCGGGACAGCTTCGCTATGGCTACACCTTC many TRBJ1-2 TRBV6-1 TRBD1
CVSRPTTSGMTWELFF TGTGTCAGCAGACCCACGACTAGCGGTATGACCTGGGAGCTGTTCTTT - TRBJ2-2 TRBV12-3/TRBV12-4 TRBD2
CASNELYEQFF TGCGCCAGCAATGAGTTGTATGAGCAGTTCTTC few TRBJ2-1 TRBV10-2 -
CARSLFRVEEKLFF TGTGCCAGGAGCTTATTCAGGGTGGAGGAAAAACTGTTTTTT - TRBJ1-4 TRBV11-2 -
CASSQDITGHEQYF TGTGCCAGCAGCCAAGATATAACAGGGCATGAGCAGTACTTC many TRBJ2-7 TRBV14 -
CASSSPQAVCSPGHNEQFF TGTGCCAGCAGCTCCCCTCAGGCAGTATGCAGCCCCGGGCACAATGAGCAGTTCTTC - TRBJ2-1 TRBV11-1 -
CAISTGESAKNIQYF TGTGCCATCAGTACAGGGGAGAGCGCCAAAAACATTCAGTACTTC few TRBJ2-4 TRBV10-3 TRBD1
CASSFFLSSGRAVDTQYF TGTGCCAGCAGCTTCTTCCTGAGTAGCGGGAGGGCCGTAGATACGCAGTATTTT many TRBJ2-3 TRBV11-2 TRBD2
CASSLALTGSYEQYF TGCGCCAGCAGCTTGGCCTTAACAGGGTCCTACGAGCAGTACTTC - TRBJ2-7 TRBV5-1 -
CASSTDRALNVKLFF TGTGCCAGCAGCACCGACAGAGCTCTCAATGTAAAACTGTTTTTT few TRBJ1-4 TRBV7-9 -
CASSLDGHEQFF TGTGCCAGCAGCCTTGATGGCCATGAGCAGTTCTTC - TRBJ2-1 TRBV7-6 -
CASSTSGTRTVNEQFF TGCGCCAGCAGCACCTCCGGGACTAGGACCGTCAATGAGCAGTTCTTC - TRBJ2-1 TRBV5-1 TRBD2
CASKAHAEQFF TGTGCCAGCAAGGCCCATGCTGAGCAGTTTTTC - TRBJ2-1 TRBV25-1 -
CASSGSGGRGGTQYF TGTGCCAGCAGTGGCTCAGGCGGGAGGGGCGGGACCCAGTACTTC few TRBJ2-5 TRBV28 TRBD2
CASSPSTGRSIDTQYF TGTGCCAGCAGCCCCTCGACAGGCAGATCCATAGATACGCAGTATTTC - TRBJ2-3 TRBV11-2 -
CASSFVQFHDEQYF TGTGCCAGCAGTTTCGTACAGTTTCACGACGAGCAGTACTTC few TRBJ2-7 TRBV28 -
CATSAEASGNKYF TGTGCCACCAGTGCTGAGGCTAGCGGGAATAAGTACTTC - TRBJ2-7 TRBV24-1 TRBD2
CASSPRQGSYEKLFF TGTGCCAGCTCCCCCCGACAGGGAAGTTATGAAAAACTGTTTTTT - TRBJ1-4 TRBV18 TRBD1
CGSRKTGANPGELFF TGTGGCAGCAGAAAAACCGGGGCAAACCCCGGGGAGCTGTTTTTT - TRBJ2-2 TRBV11-2 -
CASSGQGTPNYGYTF TGTGCCAGCAGTGGACAGGGGACGCCTAACTATGGCTACACCTTC - TRBJ1-2 TRBV6-1 TRBD1
CASSLGTSSYNEQFF TGTGCCAGCAGTTTGGGGACGAGCTCCTACAATGAGCAGTTCTTC many TRBJ2-1 TRBV12-3/TRBV12-4 -